Following are 17 T cell receptor beta chains from one sample sequenced in a study of post-analysis software for immune sequencing data. Findings of the study overall: Controls had lower frequencies than patients of about 5 TRBV segments, which included TRBV5-6, TRBV5-1 and TRBV20-1.

Each TCR beta cDNA library carried unique molecular identifiers. TCRdb ran MiXCR on the PCR reads and lists one entry per CDR3 protein. The table has roughly 730,000 distinct CDR3 sequences, roughly 29% seen once. These receptors' antigens are unknown. Sequencing was performed on blood. Receptors were obtained from a girl aged 10-17 years with multiple sclerosis.

The V gene is TRBV7-8, the J gene TRBJ2-3; D might be TRBD1 (5 bases). V shed 5 bases and J shed 2 bases, with 11 bases lying between them. There are 14 residues in the CDR3. Germline CDR1 reads SGHVS; CDR2 reads FQNEAQ. CDR3 sequence: CASSLDTHTDTQYF. In DNA form, the CDR3 reads TGTGCCAGCAGCCTGGACACCCACACAGATACGCAGTATTTT.

The J gene is TRBJ1-1, the V gene TRBV19; 8 bases line up with TRBD1. This CDR3 is built from 15 residues. The V segment lost 4 bases and the J segment 0 bases; nucleotides outside the gene matches: 4. Germline values: CDR1 LNHDA, CDR2 SQIVND (reference sequence). Written as DNA, the CDR3 is TGTGCCAGTAGTAAACGGACAGGGATGAACACTGAAGCTTTCTTT. Translating gives CASSKRTGMNTEAFF.

The DNA of the CDR3 is TGTGCCAGCAGCCTGATAGGACTCAACGGGCAGTACTTC. Amino acids: CASSLIGLNGQYF. The chain joins TRBV27 to TRBJ2-7; TRBD2 might be the D (5 bases). The CDR3 sequence is 13 residues long. V lost 6 bases to trimming and J lost 9 bases, with 18 bases between them. Germline values: CDR1 MNHEY, CDR2 SMNVEV (reference sequence).

This clonotype showed up just a few times. The CDR3 bases are TGTGCCAGCTCACCACCGACTTATAATTCACCCCTCCACTTT. Translation: CASSPPTYNSPLHF. The rearrangement joins TRBV18 to TRBJ1-6; D unresolved. The CDR3 sequence is 14 residues long. Germline CDR1 reads KGHSH; CDR2 reads LQKENI. V was pared by 0 bases and J by 4 bases, with 4 bases between.

The chain combines TRBV5-1 with TRBJ2-1; no definite D call. The ends were cut back, 1 base at V and 4 bases at J, with 15 bases in the middle. The CDR3 runs 16 residues. The germline gives CDR1 SGHRS, CDR2 YFSETQ. In nucleotides, the CDR3 is TGCGCCAGCAGCTTGCAAGACGGACGGTTTTACAATGAGCAGTTCTTC. Translated: CASSLQDGRFYNEQFF. The entire variable domain, with the rest obtained from reference TRBV5-1 and TRBJ2-1, is as follows: KAGVTQTPRYLIKTRGQQVTLSCSPISGHRSVSWYQQTPGQGLQFLFEYFSETQRNKGNFPGRFSGRQFSNSRSEMNVSTLELGDSALYLCASSLQDGRFYNEQFFGPGTRLTVL.

The chain uses TRBV4-1 and TRBJ1-2; no clear D gene. Trimming took off 1 base at V and 1 base at J, with 10 bases between the two ends. Germline V gives CDR1 MGHRA, CDR2 YSYEKL. This CDR3 spans 15 amino acids. The CDR3 DNA is TGCGCCAGCAGCCAAGTGTGGAGCAATAACTATGGCTACACCTTC. Protein: CASSQVWSNNYGYTF.

The CDR3 DNA reads TGTGCCGTACCCACCGGGACTAGCGGCCCCCAAGAGACCCAGTACTTC. Its translation: CAVPTGTSGPQETQYF. The genes are TRBV7-7 and TRBJ2-5, with 11 positions matching TRBD2. V lost 11 bases, J lost 1 base, and 12 bases stayed unmatched. The CDR3 loop spans 16 amino acids. In germline, CDR1 is SSHAT, CDR2 FNYEAQ (reference sequence).

This clonotype was seen more than once but under ten times. The gene calls are TRBV20-1 and TRBJ1-6; D gene unclear. The V and J ends lost 0 bases and 10 bases respectively, with 10 bases between them. Looked up from germline, CDR1 is DFQATT and CDR2 is SNEGSKA (reference sequence). This CDR3 region has 13 residues. In DNA, the CDR3 is TGCAGTGCTAGAGAATCCAGCGACTCACCCCTCCACTTT. This gives the protein CSARESSDSPLHF.

This clonotype was found once. A much larger clonotype is one base distant, so this may be a read error. This chain uses TRBV29-1 with TRBJ2-6; 11 bases agree with TRBD2. CDR3 length: 16 amino acids. CDR1 SQVTM and CDR2 ANQGSEA come from the germline V gene. The CDR3 spells CNVATSGMGGANVLTF. The CDR3 DNA sequence: TGCAACGTTGCGACTAGCGGGATGGGGGGGGCCAACGTCCTGACTTTC.

The V and J genes are TRBV5-1 and TRBJ2-5; D ambiguous. The CDR3 length is 14 residues. CDR1 and CDR2 (germline): SGHRS, YFSETQ. Trimming removed 0 bases from V and 5 bases from J, with 11 bases in between. CDR3: CASSLAGRKETQYF. The CDR3 region has the DNA TGCGCCAGCAGCTTGGCTGGCCGTAAGGAGACCCAGTACTTC. Together with reference TRBV5-1 and TRBJ2-5, the CDR3 gives the full variable domain: KAGVTQTPRYLIKTRGQQVTLSCSPISGHRSVSWYQQTPGQGLQFLFEYFSETQRNKGNFPGRFSGRQFSNSRSEMNVSTLELGDSALYLCASSLAGRKETQYFGPGTRLLVL.

The chain couples TRBV29-1 to TRBJ2-1; 9 bases align to TRBD2. V lost 1 base, J lost 5 bases, and 3 bases stayed unmatched. The germline V gene encodes CDR1 SQVTM and CDR2 ANQGSEA. The CDR3 runs to 14 residues. The CDR3 coding sequence is TGCAGCGTTGAAGGGACTAGCGAGCACAATGAGCAGTTCTTC. It translates to CSVEGTSEHNEQFF.

This chain joins TRBV29-1 and TRBJ2-4, with 8 bases matching TRBD1. The closer fit of TRBJ2-7 to the DNA end suggests the J call may be wrong. CDR3 length equals 14 residues. Germline V gives CDR1 SQVTM, CDR2 ANQGSEA. Written as DNA, the CDR3 is TGCAGCGTTGCGGAGACAGGGGACCCTTACGAGCAGTACTTC. Its protein is CSVAETGDPYEQYF.

This clonotype occurred a few times. The rearrangement links TRBV5-1 to TRBJ2-1; D is unclear. Germline V gene lookup returns CDR1 SGHRS and CDR2 YFSETQ. This CDR3 is 16 amino acids long. The ends were cut back, 8 bases at V and 0 bases at J, with 18 bases in the middle. CDR3 in amino acids: CAREKTAYSSYNEQFF. The DNA for the CDR3 is TGCGCCAGGGAGAAGACGGCTTATAGCTCCTACAATGAGCAGTTCTTC.

CDR3 nucleotide sequence: TGCGCCAGCAGCCAAGTAGGTCGGACTAGCGGGGGAGAGACCCAGTACTTC. Encoded protein: CASSQVGRTSGGETQYF. The V call is TRBV4-1, the J call TRBJ2-5; TRBD2 aligns across 13 bases. The CDR3 is made up of 17 amino acids. Germline assignment: CDR1 MGHRA and CDR2 YSYEKL. V shed 1 base, J shed 4 bases, and the junction held 6 bases outside the gene matches.

In this sample, this clonotype turned up a few times. The chain joins TRBV7-6 to TRBJ2-1; D tentatively reads TRBD1 or TRBD2 (5 bases each). The CDR3 is 17 residues long. Germline V gene sequence: CDR1 SGHVS, CDR2 FNYEAQ. Trimming stripped 4 bases from V and 1 base from J, with 17 bases between. CDR3 protein: CASSSFSAGSSYNEQFF. Written as DNA, the CDR3 is TGTGCCAGCAGCTCCTTTTCCGCAGGGAGTTCCTACAATGAGCAGTTCTTC.

This clonotype was seen ten or more times. A read error may account for a junction end that differs from germline. This chain links TRBV5-1 with TRBJ2-3; possible D gene TRBD2, 5 bases. Per germline, CDR1 SGHRS and CDR2 YFSETQ. CDR3 length equals 15 residues. The CDR3 protein is CASSPGGPSTDTQYF. CDR3 in DNA: TGTGCCAGCAGCCCGGGCGGGCCTAGCACAGATACGCAGTATTTT.

At least ten counts were recorded for this clonotype. The chain uses TRBV29-1 and TRBJ2-1, with 11 bases matching TRBD2. Germline CDR1 and CDR2: SQVTM and ANQGSEA. The junction had 3 bases not matched to a gene; V was cut back by 7 bases and J by 4 bases. The length of the CDR3 is 13 residues. The chain's CDR3 is CSAGTSGYNEQFF. CDR3 nucleotides: TGCAGCGCGGGGACTAGCGGATACAATGAGCAGTTCTTC.